This T cell receptor beta chain is from a study of beta chain features in type 1 diabetes. The investigators reverse transcribed all of the isolated RNA, so they sequenced expressed TCRB transcripts. Roughly 3.5 million reads per sample were averaged for naive, central memory and regulatory samples. The repertoire was sequenced with immunoSEQ multiplex PCR; TCRdb's copy has only in-frame clones and lacks some. The sample yields 150,000 to 170,000 clones, under 13% seen once. General study results and limits: All four CD4+ subsets of Type 1 diabetes patients contained TCRB CDR3s that were moderately but significantly shorter.

In total, each donor contributed a single heparinised blood draw that averaged about 100 mL. A few counts support this clone. What it binds is not known. The CDR3 totals 14 residues. Trimming took 8 bases from V and 0 from J, leaving 11 bases between them. CDR1 and CDR2 from the germline V gene are LNHNV and YYDKDF (reference sequence). The gene calls are TRBV15 and TRBJ2-1; D uncertain. The sample taken for sequencing was central memory CD4+ T cells from blood. This TCR was sampled from a man aged 25-45 years with type 1 diabetes. The CDR3 is CATGSASSYNEQFF. CDR3 bases: TGTGCCACCGGGTCAGCGAGCTCCTACAATGAGCAGTTCTTC.